The 6 T cell receptor beta chains below come from one sample, sequenced in a study of resident and recirculating memory T cells in vitiligo. Data came from immunoSEQ multiplex PCR; TCRdb stores just in-frame clones and leaves some out. The table lists some 70,000 clones, approximately 89% of them singletons. The sequencing sample was made of blood. These receptors were collected from a male donor with vitiligo.

The V gene is TRBV10-3, the J gene TRBJ1-2; 8 bases line up with TRBD1. J gave up 6 bases and V 10 bases, and 13 bases lay outside the gene matches. This CDR3 has 14 amino acids. Germline values: CDR1 ENHRY, CDR2 SYGVKD. CDR3 sequence reads: CATRGQAGGDGYTF. Here the CDR3 DNA reads TGTGCCACCCGCGGGCAAGCAGGGGGCGATGGCTACACCTTC.

The gene calls are TRBV10-3 and TRBJ1-5; 8 nucleotides line up with TRBD1. This CDR3 contains 13 residues. J was trimmed by 5 bases and V by 6 bases; bases with no gene match: 3. Germline CDR1 and CDR2: ENHRY and SYGVKD. The CDR3 here is CAISGQGDQPQHF. The DNA for the CDR3 is TGTGCCATCAGCGGACAGGGTGATCAGCCCCAGCATTTT.

In nucleotides, the CDR3 is TGTGCCAGCAGCTTAGTCCAGGCCACCACTGAAGCTTTCTTT. The encoded protein is CASSLVQATTEAFF. The J gene is TRBJ1-1, the V gene TRBV11-1; no reliable D call. CDR1 and CDR2 (germline): SGHAT, FQDESV (reference sequence). V was trimmed by 1 base and J by 4 bases, leaving 10 bases between them. CDR3 length equals 14 residues. Complete variable domain (other parts from reference TRBV11-1 and TRBJ1-1): EAEVAQSPRYKITEKSQAVAFWCDPISGHATLYWYRQILGQGPELLVQFQDESVVDDSQLPKDRFSAERLKGVDSTLKIQPAELGDSAMYLCASSLVQATTEAFFGQGTRLTVV.

This chain connects TRBV18 to TRBJ2-5; D gene uncertain. This CDR3 spans 12 amino acids. CDR1 is KGHSH, CDR2 LQKENI, per germline. Trimming stripped 3 bases from V and 0 bases from J, with 2 bases between. The CDR3 DNA is TGTGCCAGCTCACCCAACCAAGAGACCCAGTACTTC. Translated, it gives CASSPNQETQYF.

The chain combines TRBV7-2 with TRBJ1-1; a weak D match, TRBD1 (6 bases). The germline CDR1 and CDR2 sequences are SGHTA and FQGNSA. The CDR3 length is 15 residues. V lost 2 bases and J 1 base, leaving 11 bases between the germline ends. CDR3 sequence reads: CASSLIPQGNTEAFF. The CDR3 DNA reads as TGTGCCAGCAGCTTAATTCCACAGGGGAACACTGAAGCTTTCTTT.

This chain links TRBV5-1 with TRBJ1-4, with TRBD1 identical over 7 bases. This CDR3 spans 16 amino acids. V gave up 4 bases and J gave up 5 bases; unmatched junction bases: 11. Per the germline V gene, CDR1 is SGHRS and CDR2 is YFSETQ. In DNA form, the CDR3 reads TGCGCCAGCAGCGACGTACCGGGACAGCAGAATGAAAAACTGTTTTTT. Translating it yields CASSDVPGQQNEKLFF.